A selection of T cell receptor beta chains follows, all from one sample in a study of cytomegalovirus exposure and HLA in healthy donors. This table comes from immunoSEQ multiplex PCR, and its TCRdb copy is limited to in-frame clones, with some not included. The sample lists approximately 200,000 clones; 65% to 80% were seen once. Specimen: PBMCs. These receptors were taken from a man under 40 in good health and CMV-seropositive. Both conserved end residues are part of each CDR3. The D gene is left open where the match is weak. Not every row has a clone size; where given, it reads once, few, many or a size class.

>NA|TRBV28|TRBJ2-3|TRBD2
CASSGGTSGRADTQYF
TGTGCCAGCAGTGGCGGGACTAGCGGGAGGGCAGATACGCAGTATTTT
>few|TRBV6-5|TRBJ2-2|TRBD2
CASSGRRTGELFF
TGTGCCAGCAGCGGGAGGAGGACCGGGGAGCTGTTTTTT
>NA|TRBV11-2|TRBJ2-1|TRBD1
CASSLVGGQGYNEQFF
TGTGCCAGCAGCTTAGTTGGGGGACAGGGTTACAATGAGCAGTTCTTC
>NA|TRBV2|TRBJ2-3|NA
CASNRDRTDTQYF
TGTGCCAGTAACAGGGACCGCACAGATACGCAGTATTTT
>NA|TRBV5-5|TRBJ1-2|NA
CASSIGRGVGYTF
TGTGCCAGCAGCATTGGCAGGGGAGTTGGCTACACCTTC
>NA|TRBV14|TRBJ2-4|NA
CASSQGGRQYF
TGTGCCAGCAGCCAAGGAGGCCGTCAGTACTTC
>NA|TRBV19|TRBJ2-1|TRBD2
CASRGLAGTKSQFF
TGTGCCAGTAGAGGACTAGCGGGAACCAAATCTCAGTTCTTC
>NA|TRBV5-1|TRBJ1-4|NA
CASSLGGVPTNEKLFF
TGCGCCAGCAGCTTGGGGGGGGTACCAACTAATGAAAAACTGTTTTTT
>NA|TRBV4-3|TRBJ2-3|TRBD2
CASSQAMASGRIADTQYF
TGCGCCAGCAGCCAAGCCATGGCTAGCGGGAGGATAGCAGATACGCAGTATTTT
>few|TRBV28|TRBJ2-7|NA
CASSLAQGSYEQYF
TGTGCCAGCAGTTTGGCACAGGGTAGCTACGAGCAGTACTTC
>NA|TRBV18|TRBJ1-1|TRBD1
CASFLGQGASEAFF
TGTGCCAGCTTCCTGGGACAGGGGGCGTCTGAAGCTTTCTTT
>NA|TRBV6-5|TRBJ1-6|NA
CASSPGQNSPLHF
TGTGCCAGCAGTCCCGGACAGAATTCACCCCTCCACTTT
>NA|TRBV5-4|TRBJ1-4|NA
CASSLGGVGEKLFF
TGTGCCAGCAGCTTGGGGGGGGTTGGGGAAAAACTGTTTTTT
>NA|TRBV9|TRBJ2-7|NA
CASSVASGSNYEQYF
TGTGCCAGCAGCGTAGCTTCTGGGAGTAATTACGAGCAGTACTTC
>few|TRBV10-3|TRBJ2-1|TRBD2
CAISESASGAGEQFF
TGTGCCATCAGTGAGTCGGCTAGCGGGGCGGGTGAGCAGTTCTTC
>NA|TRBV29-1|TRBJ2-7|NA
CSVLTGYEQYF
TGCAGCGTTTTGACAGGCTACGAGCAGTACTTC
>NA|TRBV10-2|TRBJ1-5|NA
CASSVGGKQPQHF
TGCGCCAGCAGTGTGGGAGGGAAGCAGCCCCAGCATTTT
>NA|TRBV5-1|TRBJ2-3|NA
CASNPGPGADTQYF
TGCGCCAGCAACCCCGGGCCCGGGGCAGATACGCAGTATTTT
>NA|TRBV28|TRBJ2-7|TRBD1
CASSPDRAVYEQYF
TGTGCCAGCAGCCCGGACAGGGCGGTCTACGAGCAGTACTTC
>NA|TRBV11-2|TRBJ1-4|NA
CASSLGGRVNEKLFF
TGTGCCAGCAGCTTAGGTGGCAGGGTGAATGAAAAACTGTTTTTT
>NA|TRBV27|TRBJ1-2|NA
CASSPRGYDGYTF
TGTGCCAGCAGTCCACGGGGGTACGATGGCTACACCTTC
>medium-sized|TRBV4-1|TRBJ2-4|TRBD2
CASSGLAGEGIIQYF
TGCGCCAGCAGCGGACTAGCGGGAGAAGGGATCATTCAGTACTTC
>NA|TRBV9|TRBJ2-4|NA
CAGSSAGAKNIQYF
TGTGCCGGCAGCTCCGCCGGGGCCAAAAACATTCAGTACTTC
>NA|TRBV5-1|TRBJ2-1|TRBD2
CASSGGLAGGIDEQFF
TGCGCCAGCAGCGGGGGACTAGCGGGAGGCATAGATGAGCAGTTCTTC
>NA|TRBV28|TRBJ2-7|NA
CASGRGNYEQYF
TGTGCCAGCGGTCGCGGGAACTACGAGCAGTACTTC
>NA|TRBV2|TRBJ1-5|NA
CASGGNQPQHF
TGTGCCAGCGGCGGGAATCAGCCCCAGCATTTT
>NA|TRBV5-1|TRBJ2-7|TRBD2
CASSRGTSGYEQYF
TGCGCCAGCAGCAGAGGGACTAGCGGCTACGAGCAGTACTTC
>once|TRBV7-2|TRBJ2-7|NA
CASSASGHEQYF
TGTGCCAGCAGCGCGAGTGGGCACGAGCAGTACTTC
>NA|TRBV18|TRBJ2-1|TRBD2
CASSPRPSGSWFF
TGTGCCAGCTCACCACGGCCTAGCGGGAGCTGGTTCTTC
>NA|TRBV4-2|TRBJ1-6|NA
CASSQGIGGEDSPLHF
TGTGCCAGCAGCCAAGGAATAGGAGGGGAGGATTCACCCCTCCACTTT
>NA|TRBV7-9|TRBJ2-7|NA
CASSSSREQYF
TGTGCCAGCAGCTCCTCCCGGGAGCAGTACTTC
>NA|TRBV7-8|TRBJ1-5|TRBD1
CASTLTGGSYQPQHF
TGTGCCAGCACCCTGACAGGGGGCAGTTATCAGCCCCAGCATTTT
>NA|TRBV6-6|TRBJ2-7|NA
CASSLDRTFSYEQYF
TGTGCCAGCAGTCTCGACAGAACATTCTCCTACGAGCAGTACTTC
>NA|TRBV10-3|TRBJ2-3|NA
CAISDLTRAADTQYF
TGTGCCATCAGTGACCTGACTAGGGCGGCAGATACGCAGTATTTT
>NA|TRBV20-1|TRBJ2-1|NA
CSAIGVDEQFF
TGCAGTGCCATTGGAGTTGATGAGCAGTTCTTC
>NA|TRBV5-8|TRBJ2-2|TRBD2
CASSLLYMLAGDTGELFF
TGTGCCAGCAGCTTGTTGTATATGCTAGCGGGGGACACCGGGGAGCTGTTTTTT
>NA|TRBV16|TRBJ2-3|NA
CASSQSGDTQYF
TGTGCCAGCAGCCAAAGCGGAGATACGCAGTATTTT